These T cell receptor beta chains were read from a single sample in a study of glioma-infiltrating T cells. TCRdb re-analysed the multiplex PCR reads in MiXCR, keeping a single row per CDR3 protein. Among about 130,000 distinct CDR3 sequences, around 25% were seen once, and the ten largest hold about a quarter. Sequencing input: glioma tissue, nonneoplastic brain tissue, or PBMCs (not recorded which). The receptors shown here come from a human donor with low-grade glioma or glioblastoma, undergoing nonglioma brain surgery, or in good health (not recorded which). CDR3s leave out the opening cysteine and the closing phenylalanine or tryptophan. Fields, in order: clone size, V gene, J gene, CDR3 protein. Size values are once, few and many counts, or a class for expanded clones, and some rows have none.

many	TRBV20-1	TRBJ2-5	SASAGGTRRETQY
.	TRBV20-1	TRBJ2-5	SASPGTSGETQY
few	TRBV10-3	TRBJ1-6	AISESRESPLH
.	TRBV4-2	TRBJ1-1	ASSPGGAAEAF
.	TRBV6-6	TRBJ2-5	ASSYVGALETQY
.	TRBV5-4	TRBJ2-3	ASSLRTAPSTDTQY
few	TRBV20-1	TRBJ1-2	SARDTDRGRYYGYT
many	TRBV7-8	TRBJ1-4	ASSLVLGFNEKLF
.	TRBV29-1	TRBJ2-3	SVESTGLAVTDTQY
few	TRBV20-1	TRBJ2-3	SATPWGGTDTQY
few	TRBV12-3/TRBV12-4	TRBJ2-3	ASLGSGDTQY
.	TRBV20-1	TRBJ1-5	SARERGGQPQH
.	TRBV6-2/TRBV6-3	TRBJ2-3	ASSLARIDTQY
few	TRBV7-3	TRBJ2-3	ASSLSGSGTADTQY
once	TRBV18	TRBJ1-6	ASSPLQENSPLH
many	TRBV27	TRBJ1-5	ASSWGQGNQPQH
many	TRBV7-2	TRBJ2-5	ASSRAKETQY
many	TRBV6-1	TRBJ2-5	ATTPAGGETQY
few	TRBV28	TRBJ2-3	ASRPGTSGSTDTQY
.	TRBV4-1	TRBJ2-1	ASSPSPASGGANEQF
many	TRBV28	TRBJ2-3	ASSPGGLDTQY
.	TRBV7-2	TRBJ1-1	ASSLTGVNTEAF
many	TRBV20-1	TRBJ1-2	SARVQGNYGYT
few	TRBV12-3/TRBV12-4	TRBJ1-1	ASSLMDRGLGTEAF
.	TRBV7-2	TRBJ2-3	ATQRGGGDTQY
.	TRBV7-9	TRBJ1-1	ASSMGQGRNTEAF
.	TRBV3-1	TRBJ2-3	ASSQTGPRGNTQY
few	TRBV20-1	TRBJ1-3	SARGQGPGNTIY
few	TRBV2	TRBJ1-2	ASSAGDRTSGYT
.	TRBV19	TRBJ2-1	ASSLPHSLGDNEQF
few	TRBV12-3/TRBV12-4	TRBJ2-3	ASSSGLDTQY
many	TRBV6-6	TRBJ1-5	ASSYLGQNQPQH
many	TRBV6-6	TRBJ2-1	ASSYSYRKSSEQF
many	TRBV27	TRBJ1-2	ASSLSPGWGYT
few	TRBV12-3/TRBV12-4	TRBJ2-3	ASTLAGGTDTQY
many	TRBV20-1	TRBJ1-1	SATRAGTRRTEAF
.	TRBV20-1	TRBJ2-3	SAPGSGGAADTQY
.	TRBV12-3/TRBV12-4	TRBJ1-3	ASSLQSSGNTIY
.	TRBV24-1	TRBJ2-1	ATSDSTTGAYRGNEQF
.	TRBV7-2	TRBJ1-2	ASSPPGNYGYT
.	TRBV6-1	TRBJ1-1	ASSRESLNTEAF
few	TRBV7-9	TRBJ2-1	ASSPRREGYNEQF
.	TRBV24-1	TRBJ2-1	ATSDGDLIRGNEQF
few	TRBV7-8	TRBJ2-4	ASSFPGALQNIQY
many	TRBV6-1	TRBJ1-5	ASSLGQGGNQPQH
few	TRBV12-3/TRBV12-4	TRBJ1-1	ASSLPGRSTEAF